A selection of T cell receptor beta chains follows, all from one sample in a study of patients with pleural tuberculosis. TCRdb re-called the reads through MiXCR, storing one row per CDR3 protein. This sample carries about 50,000 distinct CDR3 sequences, 6% to 9.5% of them seen once, and the ten largest clones take under 20%. All receptors derive from a human donor with pleural tuberculosis. The CDR3 runs from the conserved cysteine through the conserved F or W. Each record gives: V gene, J gene, D gene, clone size, CDR3 protein, CDR3 DNA. A D gene is named only where the DNA matches it firmly. Expanded clones get a size class; other rows say once, few or many, or leave the size out.

V: TRBV12-3/TRBV12-4; J: TRBJ2-3; D: NA; size: NA; CDR3: CASSSDPHTQYF; DNA: TGTGCCAGCAGTTCGGACCCCCATACGCAGTATTTT
V: TRBV9; J: TRBJ1-1; D: NA; size: many; CDR3: CASSAGGELNTEAFF; DNA: TGTGCCAGCAGCGCGGGGGGGGAATTGAACACTGAAGCTTTCTTT
V: TRBV28; J: TRBJ2-3; D: NA; size: NA; CDR3: CASSSMVAGLRIDTQYF; DNA: TGTGCCAGCAGTTCTATGGTAGCTGGCCTGAGGATAGATACGCAGTATTTT
V: TRBV4-1; J: TRBJ2-5; D: NA; size: many; CDR3: CASSPPGIQTQYF; DNA: TGCGCCAGCAGTCCCCCGGGGATACAGACCCAGTACTTC
V: TRBV2; J: TRBJ2-5; D: TRBD2; size: many; CDR3: CASSTRTSDQETQYF; DNA: TGTGCCAGCAGTACCCGGACTAGCGATCAAGAGACCCAGTACTTC
V: TRBV12-3/TRBV12-4; J: TRBJ1-3; D: NA; size: many; CDR3: CASSHAGNTIYF; DNA: TGTGCCAGCTCCCACGCTGGAAACACCATATATTTT
V: TRBV28; J: TRBJ1-2; D: NA; size: many; CDR3: CASWDGVNYGYTF; DNA: TGTGCCAGTTGGGACGGAGTGAACTATGGCTACACCTTC
V: TRBV28; J: TRBJ1-6; D: NA; size: many; CDR3: CASTLPIFNSPLHF; DNA: TGTGCCAGCACCCTACCGATTTTCAATTCACCCCTCCACTTT
V: TRBV4-2; J: TRBJ2-1; D: NA; size: many; CDR3: CASSQDLGLVNNEQFF; DNA: TGTGCCAGCAGCCAAGATCTGGGCCTGGTGAACAATGAGCAGTTCTTC
V: TRBV3-1; J: TRBJ2-4; D: TRBD1; size: many; CDR3: CASSQTGQGDNIQYF; DNA: TGTGCCAGCAGCCAAACTGGACAGGGTGACAACATTCAGTACTTC
V: TRBV19; J: TRBJ1-2; D: NA; size: many; CDR3: CASRIGNYGYTF; DNA: TGTGCCAGTAGGATAGGTAACTATGGCTACACCTTC
V: TRBV5-6; J: TRBJ1-2; D: TRBD1; size: NA; CDR3: CASSRDSAYGYTF; DNA: TGTGCCAGCAGCCGGGACAGCGCCTATGGCTACACCTTC
V: TRBV15; J: TRBJ1-2; D: NA; size: many; CDR3: CATSSLGNYGYTF; DNA: TGTGCCACCTCCAGCCTGGGGAACTATGGCTACACCTTC
V: TRBV11-2; J: TRBJ2-1; D: TRBD1; size: few; CDR3: CASSPRTGYNEQFF; DNA: TGTGCCAGCAGCCCTCGGACAGGCTACAATGAGCAGTTCTTC
V: TRBV20-1; J: TRBJ2-2; D: TRBD2; size: NA; CDR3: CSAKLAGVLTTGELFF; DNA: TGCAGTGCCAAGTTAGCGGGAGTATTAACTACCGGGGAGCTGTTTTTT
V: TRBV12-3/TRBV12-4; J: TRBJ2-3; D: NA; size: NA; CDR3: CASSLGQTFTTDTQYF; DNA: TGTGCCAGCAGTTTGGGGCAGACTTTTACCACAGATACGCAGTATTTT